These 18 T cell receptor beta chains were sequenced from one sample in a study of blood T cell repertoires in COVID-19. Sequenced by immunoSEQ multiplex PCR; TCRdb stores in-frame clones only, minus some. Among about 220,000 clones, around 84% were seen once, and the ten largest hold 4.5% to 6%. The sequenced material came from peripheral blood. These receptors all stem from an older woman who had recovered from COVID-19.

The V call is TRBV5-1, the J call TRBJ1-4; D unclear. The V end lost 2 bases, the J end lost 3 bases, and 11 bases lay between the germline ends. CDR1 is SGHRS, CDR2 YFSETQ, per germline. The CDR3 runs 15 residues. CDR3 protein: CASSFNPSPNEKLFF. In nucleotides, the CDR3 is TGCGCCAGCAGCTTCAATCCCAGTCCTAATGAAAAACTGTTTTTT.

The chain recombines TRBV9 with TRBJ1-6, with a weak D call TRBD1 (6 bases). The CDR3 extends over 15 amino acids. Germline CDR1 and CDR2: SGDLS and YYNGEE. Deletions cut 4 bases from V and 10 bases from J, with 18 bases between. CDR3 residues: CASSISPLGASPLHF. The DNA of the CDR3 is TGTGCCAGCAGCATTAGCCCATTGGGGGCGTCACCCCTCCACTTT.

In its sample, this clone was seen once. The chain links TRBV6-5 to TRBJ2-7, with a possible D match to TRBD2 (7 bases). Between the trimmed V and J ends, which lost 7 bases and 7 bases, there was a span of 14 bases. The CDR3 has 12 amino acids. Germline V gene data show CDR1 as MNHEY and CDR2 as SVGAGI. Here the CDR3 DNA reads TGTGCCAGCACTGGGGGGGCTAGGGAGCAGTACTTC. It encodes CASTGGAREQYF.

This clone has just one count. This rearrangement joins TRBV12-3 or TRBV12-4 to TRBJ1-2, with a tentative D call TRBD1 (6 bases). The CDR3 extends over 12 amino acids. V lost 5 bases to trimming and J lost 5 bases, with 9 bases between them. CDR3 loop: CASSTGTYGYTF. The CDR3 DNA reads TGTGCCAGCAGTACCGGGACATATGGCTACACCTTC.

This chain links TRBV2 with TRBJ1-3, with D perhaps matching TRBD1 (6 bases). The CDR3 is 16 amino acids. Trimming removed 0 bases from V and 8 bases from J, with 17 bases in between. Germline V gene lookup returns CDR1 SNHLY and CDR2 FYNNEI. The CDR3 is CASSEARTGSLDTIYF. CDR3 nucleotides: TGTGCCAGCAGTGAAGCCCGAACAGGGTCCTTGGACACCATATATTTT.

The sample holds many counts of this clone. V is TRBV5-1 and J is TRBJ1-1, with D hard to call. Trimming removed 0 bases at V and 1 base at J, with 7 bases between. CDR3 size: 14 residues. CDR1 is SGHRS and CDR2 is YFSETQ in the germline V gene. The chain's CDR3 is CASSLGRKNTEAFF. Here the CDR3 DNA reads TGCGCCAGCAGCTTGGGCAGAAAGAACACTGAAGCTTTCTTT.

This chain links TRBV5-6 with TRBJ1-1; tentative D call: TRBD1 (5 bases). V was cut by 1 base and J by 3 bases, with 13 bases left in between. Per the germline V gene, CDR1 is SGHDT and CDR2 is YYEEEE. The CDR3 length is 15 residues. The CDR3 here is CASSLLAGPYTEAFF. CDR3 DNA sequence: TGTGCCAGCAGCTTGTTGGCGGGGCCCTACACTGAAGCTTTCTTT. The full variable domain, completed using reference TRBV5-6 and TRBJ1-1, is DAGVTQSPTHLIKTRGQQVTLRCSPKSGHDTVSWYQQALGQGPQFIFQYYEEEERQRGNFPDRFSGHQFPNYSSELNVNALLLGDSALYLCASSLLAGPYTEAFFGQGTRLTVV.

This clone was recorded once. This chain uses TRBV7-3 with TRBJ1-1; no clear D gene. Germline V gives CDR1 SGHTA, CDR2 FQGTGA. V was clipped by 0 bases and J by 3 bases, with 8 bases between them. This CDR3 contains 14 residues. The CDR3 DNA follows: TGTGCCAGCAGCTTAACGGCGGGAGACACTGAAGCTTTCTTT. Its protein is CASSLTAGDTEAFF.

The chain carries TRBV7-9 and TRBJ1-2; D gene unclear. V was trimmed by 2 bases and J by 3 bases, leaving 4 bases between them. This CDR3 region has 12 residues. From germline, CDR1 is SEHNR and CDR2 FQNEAQ (reference sequence). CDR3 sequence (DNA): TGTGCCAGCAGCTTAAACTACTATGGCTACACCTTC. Translation gives CASSLNYYGYTF.

The chain has TRBV9 and TRBJ2-1; tentative D call: TRBD2 (5 bases). This CDR3 region has 16 residues. Trimming removed 0 bases at V and 1 base at J, with 11 bases between. The germline V gene has CDR1 SGDLS and CDR2 YYNGEE. CDR3 in amino acids: CASSVVGGRSYNEQFF. CDR3 in DNA: TGTGCCAGCAGCGTAGTGGGCGGGCGATCCTACAATGAGCAGTTCTTC.

This chain uses TRBV5-1 with TRBJ2-3; the match to TRBD2 covers 16 bases. The CDR3 covers 18 residues. Per the germline V gene, CDR1 is SGHRS and CDR2 is YFSETQ. V was pared by 4 bases and J by 2 bases, with 7 bases of the junction left unmatched. The CDR3 nucleotides are TGCGCCAGCAGCCAGGGACTAGCGGGGGGGCAGAACACAGATACGCAGTATTTT. Translation gives CASSQGLAGGQNTDTQYF.

The chain employs TRBV29-1 and TRBJ1-5; no definite D call. Trimming left V 4 bases short and J 4 bases short, with 5 bases between. The CDR3 consists of 11 residues. Germline V gene sequence: CDR1 SQVTM, CDR2 ANQGSEA. The CDR3 is CSVGGNQPQHF. CDR3 coding DNA: TGCAGCGTTGGAGGGAATCAGCCCCAGCATTTT.

V gene TRBV5-1 combines with J gene TRBJ2-2; D gene ambiguous. The CDR3 totals 15 residues. Trimming stripped 6 bases from V and 5 bases from J, with 17 bases between. Germline values: CDR1 SGHRS, CDR2 YFSETQ. The CDR3 DNA sequence: TGCGCCAGCACTTTCTCCACTTTAGTAACCGGGGAGCTGTTTTTT. Protein: CASTFSTLVTGELFF. Complete variable domain (other parts from reference TRBV5-1 and TRBJ2-2): KAGVTQTPRYLIKTRGQQVTLSCSPISGHRSVSWYQQTPGQGLQFLFEYFSETQRNKGNFPGRFSGRQFSNSRSEMNVSTLELGDSALYLCASTFSTLVTGELFFGEGSRLTVL.

V gene TRBV5-1 combines with J gene TRBJ2-1, with D possibly matching TRBD1 (5 bases). CDR1 SGHRS and CDR2 YFSETQ come from the germline V gene. There are 13 residues in the CDR3. The ends were cut back, 0 bases at V and 6 bases at J, with 7 bases in the middle. CDR3 in DNA: TGCGCCAGCAGCTTGGCAGGGCTCAATGAGCAGTTCTTC. As protein: CASSLAGLNEQFF.

The rearrangement links TRBV18 to TRBJ1-1; 8 bases align to TRBD1. Germline-derived CDR1 and CDR2 are KGHSH and LQKENI. J lost 2 bases, V lost 4 bases, and 12 bases had no gene match. CDR3 length: 17 amino acids. CDR3 in DNA: TGTGCCAGCTCACGGCAGGGGGCGATTCTCGGCAACACTGAAGCTTTCTTT. Translated: CASSRQGAILGNTEAFF. The entire variable domain, with the rest obtained from reference TRBV18 and TRBJ1-1, is as follows: NAGVMQNPRHLVRRRGQEARLRCSPMKGHSHVYWYRQLPEEGLKFMVYLQKENIIDESGMPKERFSAEFPKEGPSILRIQQVVRGDSAAYFCASSRQGAILGNTEAFFGQGTRLTVV.

The chain employs TRBV27 and TRBJ2-1, with 16 bases aligning to TRBD2. Germline CDR1 MNHEY, CDR2 SMNVEV (reference sequence). CDR3 length: 17 amino acids. J was trimmed by 6 bases and V by 0 bases; bases with no gene match: 2. The CDR3 sequence is CASSLSGTSGGANEQFF. The CDR3 region has the DNA TGTGCCAGCAGTTTATCGGGGACTAGCGGGGGGGCCAATGAGCAGTTCTTC.

Note on this clone: The germline gene is not matched at one end of the junction; a read error may be the cause. The chain uses TRBV7-7 and TRBJ2-2; TRBD2 matches at 11 bases. Germline assignment: CDR1 SSHAT and CDR2 FNYEAQ (reference sequence). CDR3 length: 16 amino acids. CDR3 protein: CASSLSGGANTGELFF. The CDR3, as DNA: TGTGCTAGCAGCCTTAGCGGGGGGGCGAACACCGGGGAGCTGTTTTTT.

The chain uses TRBV12-5 and TRBJ2-1; 7 positions agree with TRBD1. Germline loops: CDR1 LGHNT, CDR2 FRNRAP. J gave up 3 bases and V 3 bases, and 14 bases lay outside the gene matches. CDR3 length: 18 residues. CDR3 nucleotides: TGTGCTAGTGGTTTCCCAACTCCAGACAGGGAAAACTACAATGAGCAGTTCTTC. It specifies CASGFPTPDRENYNEQFF.